These T cell receptor beta chains were read from a single sample in a study of CD8+ T cells in alopecia areata. The assay was immunoSEQ multiplex PCR, and TCRdb's table has in-frame clones only and misses some. The sample has approximately 160,000 clones; 60% to 75% are singletons. The starting material was CD4+ T cells sorted from blood, obtained at week 24, from a patient treated with tofacitinib. Every receptor here comes from a human donor with alopecia areata. CDR3s include the opening cysteine and the closing phenylalanine or tryptophan. D genes are given only for firm matches. A clone size is listed for some rows: how often the clone was seen (once, few, many), or a class if it is expanded.

V gene,D gene,clone size,J gene,CDR3 protein,CDR3 DNA
TRBV5-6,-,-,TRBJ2-7,CASSFQGGSYEQYF,TGTGCCAGCAGCTTCCAGGGGGGCTCCTACGAGCAGTACTTC
TRBV4-2,-,-,TRBJ2-5,CASGTVGQYF,TGTGCCAGCGGCACGGTCGGCCAGTACTTC
TRBV9,-,-,TRBJ2-7,CASSVVFFASRETSYEQYF,TGTGCCAGCAGCGTAGTTTTTTTCGCCTCTAGGGAAACCTCCTACGAGCAGTACTTC
TRBV10-3,TRBD1,-,TRBJ1-2,CAISGTGDGYTF,TGTGCCATCAGTGGGACAGGAGATGGCTACACCTTC
TRBV5-1,-,-,TRBJ2-1,CASSTPGGRNNEQFF,TGCGCCAGCAGCACCCCAGGGGGGCGGAACAATGAGCAGTTCTTC
TRBV29-1,TRBD2,few,TRBJ2-3,CSVLGGLTVSTDTQYF,TGCAGCGTCCTGGGGGGACTAACCGTTAGCACAGATACGCAGTATTTT
TRBV29-1,-,-,TRBJ2-7,CSVAAVKGEEQYF,TGCAGCGTTGCGGCGGTAAAGGGTGAAGAGCAGTACTTC
TRBV2,-,-,TRBJ2-3,CASSVLDTQYF,TGTGCCAGCAGTGTTCTAGATACGCAGTATTTT
TRBV7-9,-,-,TRBJ2-7,CASSLLDEDGQYF,TGTGCCAGCAGCCTTCTAGACGAGGACGGGCAGTACTTC
TRBV6-5,TRBD2,few,TRBJ2-1,CASSYGGGAVRWEQFF,TGTGCCAGCAGTTACGGCGGGGGGGCTGTTCGCTGGGAGCAGTTCTTC
TRBV19,TRBD2,-,TRBJ2-2,CASSIPLAGSTGELFF,TGTGCCAGTAGTATCCCATTAGCGGGGAGCACCGGGGAGCTGTTTTTT
TRBV29-1,-,few,TRBJ1-2,CSVEDTGYTF,TGCAGCGTAGAAGACACTGGCTACACCTTC
TRBV25-1,-,few,TRBJ2-5,CASSEAGPGLRLETQYF,TGTGCCAGCAGTGAGGCGGGCCCCGGACTCCGGTTGGAGACCCAGTACTTC
TRBV7-4,-,-,TRBJ1-2,CASTIPRGSVRGYTF,TGTGCCAGCACTATTCCGCGGGGTTCAGTACGTGGCTACACCTTC
TRBV7-7,TRBD2,few,TRBJ2-5,CASSSGLAGGQETQYF,TGTGCTAGCAGCTCCGGACTAGCGGGGGGTCAAGAGACCCAGTACTTC
TRBV5-1,-,-,TRBJ2-7,CASSGGSYEQYF,TGCGCCAGCAGTGGGGGGTCCTACGAGCAGTACTTC
TRBV6-5,-,-,TRBJ1-2,CASSYSPSNYGYTF,TGTGCCAGCAGTTACTCACCAAGCAACTATGGCTACACCTTC
TRBV9,-,-,TRBJ1-1,CASSVLNTEAFF,TGTGCCAGCAGCGTGTTGAACACTGAAGCTTTCTTT
TRBV7-3,-,-,TRBJ1-6,CASSLEANSPLHF,TGTGCCAGCAGCTTGGAGGCCAATTCACCCCTCCACTTT
TRBV29-1,-,-,TRBJ2-2,CSVASGQNTGELFF,TGCAGCGTTGCCTCGGGGCAGAACACCGGGGAGCTGTTTTTT